These 25 T cell receptor beta chains were all obtained from the same sample, sequenced in a study of control samples from healthy donors and cancer patients. TCRdb keeps only in-frame clones here, not all; method: immunoSEQ multiplex PCR. The sample gives 100,000 to 150,000 clones, around 87% of which show up once; around 3% is in the top ten. Sample: blood. The receptor set was obtained from a man aged 60-69 years in good health.

The chain joins TRBV28 to TRBJ1-1; D might be TRBD1 (5 bases). CDR1 and CDR2 from the germline V gene are MDHEN and SYDVKM. The V end lost 3 bases, the J end lost 7 bases, and 18 bases lay between the germline ends. The CDR3 is 15 amino acids. CDR3 sequence: CASSFRGRVLLEAFF. In DNA, the CDR3 is TGTGCCAGCAGTTTCAGAGGCAGGGTCCTCCTTGAAGCTTTCTTT.

This clone has just one count. This chain uses TRBV5-1 with TRBJ1-3; D is unresolved. CDR3 size: 13 residues. Between the trimmed V and J ends, which lost 5 bases and 4 bases, there was a span of 10 bases. CDR1 is SGHRS and CDR2 is YFSETQ in the germline V gene. The CDR3 here is CASRVALGNTIYF. The CDR3 region has the DNA TGCGCCAGCAGGGTTGCCCTCGGAAACACCATATATTTT. Supplemented by reference TRBV5-1 and TRBJ1-3, the full variable domain reads KAGVTQTPRYLIKTRGQQVTLSCSPISGHRSVSWYQQTPGQGLQFLFEYFSETQRNKGNFPGRFSGRQFSNSRSEMNVSTLELGDSALYLCASRVALGNTIYFGEGSWLTVV.

V and J are TRBV5-4 and TRBJ1-3; no clear D. CDR3 length: 14 residues. Trimming pared 0 bases from V and 1 base from J, leaving 5 bases between. Germline V gene data show CDR1 as SGHNT and CDR2 as YYREEE (reference sequence). The CDR3 bases are TGTGCCAGCAGCTTGGCCGGGTCTGGAAACACCATATATTTT. Translation: CASSLAGSGNTIYF.

This chain's CDR3 is CASSPDGQRYGYTF. The CDR3 DNA is TGTGCCAGCAGCCCCGATGGACAGCGTTATGGCTACACCTTC. The rearrangement uses TRBV6-2 or TRBV6-3 and TRBJ1-2; possibly TRBD1 for D (6 bases). This CDR3 comprises 14 residues. CDR1 and CDR2 (germline): MNHEY, SVGEGT. Between the trimmed V and J ends, which lost 6 bases and 5 bases, there was a span of 16 bases.

The chain employs TRBV6-2 or TRBV6-3 and TRBJ1-2; TRBD1 aligns across 7 bases. This CDR3 has 13 amino acids. V lost 1 base, J lost 8 bases, and 4 bases stayed unmatched. Germline values: CDR1 MNHEY, CDR2 SVGEGT. CDR3 sequence reads: CASSYFGTEGYTF. CDR3 bases: TGTGCCAGCAGTTACTTCGGGACAGAGGGCTACACCTTC.

The chain is built from TRBV9 and TRBJ2-6, with 7 nucleotides matching TRBD1. Trimming at V came to 2 bases and at J to 3 bases, leaving 5 bases not matched to a gene. The CDR3 spans 16 residues. Germline assignment: CDR1 SGDLS and CDR2 YYNGEE. This CDR3 reads CASSVTTGRGANVLTF. The CDR3 DNA is TGTGCCAGCAGCGTCACGACAGGGCGTGGGGCCAACGTCCTGACTTTC.

This chain joins TRBV10-2 and TRBJ2-7, with D unclear. Trimming removed 7 bases from V and 2 bases from J, with 15 bases in between. The CDR3 has 14 amino acids. Germline values: CDR1 WSHSY, CDR2 SAAADI. This chain's CDR3 is CASTMDPGAYEQYF. In nucleotides, the CDR3 is TGCGCCAGCACCATGGACCCTGGCGCCTACGAGCAGTACTTC.

The chain has TRBV14 and TRBJ1-1, with D uncertain. Germline CDR1 SGHDN, CDR2 FVKESK. The CDR3 totals 15 residues. V lost 4 bases, J lost 1 base, and 13 bases lay in between. CDR3 sequence: CASSPRLTANTEAFF. CDR3 sequence (DNA): TGTGCCAGCAGCCCCCGCCTTACTGCGAACACTGAAGCTTTCTTT. Variable domain in full (rest from reference TRBV14 and TRBJ1-1): EAGVTQFPSHSVIEKGQTVTLRCDPISGHDNLYWYRRVMGKEIKFLLHFVKESKQDESGMPNNRFLAERTGGTYSTLKVQPAELEDSGVYFCASSPRLTANTEAFFGQGTRLTVV.

This chain uses TRBV4-1 with TRBJ2-7, with D possibly matching TRBD1 (5 bases). Germline V gene lookup returns CDR1 MGHRA and CDR2 YSYEKL. The CDR3 consists of 14 residues. Trimming removed 1 base at V and 5 bases at J, with 12 bases between. CDR3 sequence reads: CASSQVLGADEQYF. DNA of the CDR3: TGCGCCAGCAGCCAAGTTTTAGGGGCTGACGAGCAGTACTTC.

The chain combines TRBV5-1 with TRBJ1-1; possible D gene TRBD1, 5 bases. Germline V gene data show CDR1 as SGHRS and CDR2 as YFSETQ. The CDR3 consists of 14 residues. V shed 4 bases and J shed 5 bases, with 15 bases lying between them. The CDR3: CASSPGEYGTEAFF. The CDR3 bases are TGCGCCAGCAGCCCGGGGGAATATGGGACTGAAGCTTTCTTT.

The chain is built from TRBV3-1 (or the pseudogene TRBV3-2) and TRBJ1-4; 10 bases fit TRBD1. The J segment lost 7 bases and the V segment lost 3 bases, leaving 14 bases of the junction unmatched. Germline values: CDR1 LGHDT, CDR2 YNNKEL (reference sequence). This CDR3 contains 18 residues. The CDR3 here is CASSQSSGTGVTSEKLFF. Written as DNA, the CDR3 is TGTGCCAGCAGCCAGAGCTCCGGGACAGGGGTTACGAGTGAAAAACTGTTTTTT.

The chain employs TRBV28 and TRBJ1-5; a possible D gene is TRBD1 (5 bases). Deletions cut 6 bases from V and 7 bases from J, with 19 bases between. Germline-derived CDR1 and CDR2 are MDHEN and SYDVKM. The CDR3 contains 15 residues. The CDR3 bases are TGTGCCAGCAGGTACTCGGGGGGTACAGAACAGCCCCAGCATTTT. Its translation is CASRYSGGTEQPQHF.

The chain joins TRBV7-9 to TRBJ1-1, with unresolved D. V gave up 5 bases and J gave up 8 bases, with 15 bases separating them. This CDR3 region has 13 residues. Germline CDR1 and CDR2: SEHNR and FQNEAQ (reference sequence). CDR3 in DNA: TGTGCCAGCAGCCCGGCCCGTGAGGTGGAAGCTTTCTTT. It is translated as CASSPAREVEAFF.

V usage is TRBV28 and J usage is TRBJ2-4; a weak D match, TRBD1 (7 bases). CDR3 length: 13 residues. CDR1 and CDR2 (germline): MDHEN, SYDVKM. The V end lost 5 bases, the J end lost 6 bases, and 11 bases lay between the germline ends. For the CDR3, the DNA is TGTGCCAGCAGTCCAGGGGGGAGAAACATTCAGTACTTC. It encodes CASSPGGRNIQYF.

The rearrangement uses TRBV6-5 and TRBJ1-2, with D possibly matching TRBD1 (5 bases). V lost 2 bases to trimming and J lost 8 bases, with 15 bases between them. CDR3 length equals 14 residues. CDR1 MNHEY and CDR2 SVGAGI come from the germline V gene. This CDR3 is CASSYDTVRGGYTF. In DNA form, the CDR3 reads TGTGCCAGCAGTTACGACACGGTGAGGGGAGGCTACACCTTC.

The V call is TRBV19, the J call TRBJ1-5; D possibly corresponds to TRBD1 (6 bases). CDR3 length: 16 amino acids. V lost 3 bases to trimming and J lost 0 bases, with 12 bases between them. Looked up from germline, CDR1 is LNHDA and CDR2 is SQIVND (reference sequence). The CDR3 region has the DNA TGTGCCAGTAGTATCGGTCAGGGACATAGCAATCAGCCCCAGCATTTT. Translated, it gives CASSIGQGHSNQPQHF.

CDR3 loop: CASRRYTTTGELFF. The DNA for the CDR3 is TGTGCCAGCCGCCGATATACTACGACCGGGGAGCTGTTTTTT. V usage is TRBV2 and J usage is TRBJ2-2, with no clear D. From germline, CDR1 is SNHLY and CDR2 FYNNEI. The V gene lost 8 bases and the J gene lost 5 bases, with 15 bases spanning the gap. The CDR3 runs 14 residues. The full variable domain, in which reference TRBV2 and TRBJ2-2 provide the parts outside the CDR3, is EPEVTQTPSHQVTQMGQEVILRCVPISNHLYFYWYRQILGQKVEFLVSFYNNEISEKSEIFDDQFSVERPDGSNFTLKIRSTKLEDSAMYFCASRRYTTTGELFFGEGSRLTVL.

The V and J genes are TRBV5-1 and TRBJ1-1, with TRBD1 as a possible D gene (5 bases). V gave up 1 base and J gave up 7 bases, with 14 bases separating them. CDR3 length equals 14 residues. Germline V gene sequence: CDR1 SGHRS, CDR2 YFSETQ. The CDR3 nucleotides are TGCGCCAGCAGCTTGCAGGCAGGGAGGCTTGAAGCTTTCTTT. Protein: CASSLQAGRLEAFF.

The chain carries TRBV18 and TRBJ2-7; perhaps TRBD2 as D (5 bases). V lost 2 bases and J lost 2, with 13 bases in between. Germline CDR1 reads KGHSH; CDR2 reads LQKENI. CDR3 length: 15 residues. The CDR3 DNA reads as TGTGCCAGCTCACCATCCCCGGGGTTGACCTACGAGCAGTACTTC. It translates to CASSPSPGLTYEQYF.

The gene calls are TRBV9 and TRBJ2-5; D is perhaps TRBD1 (5 bases). CDR1 and CDR2 from the germline V gene are SGDLS and YYNGEE. V dropped 3 bases and J dropped 0 bases, with 15 bases sitting between them. The CDR3 totals 16 residues. The CDR3 region is CASSASLGANQETQYF. As DNA, the CDR3 is TGTGCCAGCAGCGCCTCTCTTGGGGCCAACCAAGAGACCCAGTACTTC.

This chain links TRBV18 with TRBJ1-6; D might be TRBD1 (5 bases). Trimming shortened V by 4 bases and J by 3 bases, and 10 bases separated the two germline ends. Per germline, CDR1 KGHSH and CDR2 LQKENI. The CDR3 is 15 amino acids. The CDR3 loop is CASSQQTDYNSPLHF. For the CDR3, the DNA is TGTGCCAGCTCACAACAGACAGACTATAATTCACCCCTCCACTTT.

V is TRBV7-7 and J is TRBJ1-5; D is possibly TRBD1 (6 bases). The CDR3 extends over 15 amino acids. CDR1 SSHAT and CDR2 FNYEAQ come from the germline V gene (reference sequence). V lost 5 bases and J lost 7, with 18 bases in between. The CDR3 DNA sequence: TGTGCCAGCAGCCCGATAACAGGGAACAGACAGCCCCAGCATTTT. Translating gives CASSPITGNRQPQHF.

The chain is built from TRBV6-1 and TRBJ2-3; D perhaps matches TRBD1 (6 bases). This CDR3 contains 16 residues. Deletions cut 0 bases from V and 1 base from J, with 11 bases between. Germline-derived CDR1 and CDR2 are MNHNS and SASEGT. CDR3 sequence: CASSEARGRGTDTQYF. The CDR3, as DNA: TGTGCCAGCAGTGAAGCCAGGGGTAGAGGCACAGATACGCAGTATTTT.

V is TRBV7-9 and J is TRBJ1-1; 8 nucleotides align to TRBD1. The CDR3 consists of 16 residues. Germline trimming cut 1 base from V and 1 base from J; bases unmatched to any gene: 5. Germline V lookup: CDR1 SEHNR, CDR2 FQNEAQ (reference sequence). This CDR3 reads CASSLGGTGGNTEAFF. Here the CDR3 DNA reads TGTGCCAGCAGCTTAGGGGGGACAGGTGGGAACACTGAAGCTTTCTTT.

This clone has just a few counts. This chain joins TRBV9 and TRBJ2-2; D is uncertain. The length of the CDR3 is 13 residues. Germline V gives CDR1 SGDLS, CDR2 YYNGEE. Trimming stripped 4 bases from V and 3 bases from J, with 7 bases between. The CDR3 sequence: CASSLYHTGELFF. DNA for the CDR3: TGTGCCAGCAGCTTATACCACACCGGGGAGCTGTTTTTT. The full variable domain, with the rest looked up from reference TRBV9 and TRBJ2-2, is DSGVTQTPKHLITATGQRVTLRCSPRSGDLSVYWYQQSLDQGLQFLIQYYNGEERAKGNILERFSAQQFPDLHSELNLSSLELGDSALYFCASSLYHTGELFFGEGSRLTVL.